This T cell receptor beta chain was obtained from a study of a mutant IDH1 vaccine in newly diagnosed glioma. About the study: Radiotherapy alone preceded vaccination by 4-6 weeks; alternatively, vaccination started with temozolomide cycles. Study outcomes and limitations: The occurrence of vaccine-induced immune responses was seen in around 95% of patients. Alterations occurring in top peripheral T cell clonotypes seemed unrelated to pseudoprogression.

The sample's time point: week 11, during vaccination. With topical imiquimod, each dose of the vaccine consisted of 300 ug of mutant IDH1 20-mer peptide. With respect to this clone: Its specificity is unknown.

Only in-frame clones appear in the TCRdb table, and some are missing; sequencing was by immunoSEQ multiplex PCR. The sample lists roughly 120,000 clones; roughly 90% were seen once. The CDR3 length is 15 residues. Germline V gives CDR1 MGHRA, CDR2 YSYEKL. Trimming left V 4 bases short and J 5 bases short, with 18 bases between. Sequences were derived from PBMCs, sampled from a glioma patient whose treatment included an IDH1 peptide vaccine. This sequence originates from a woman aged 50 to 65 with glioma. V and J are TRBV4-1 and TRBJ2-7; the D call may be TRBD1 or TRBD2 (5 bases each). The CDR3: CASSLTLGRDDEQYF. The CDR3 coding sequence is TGCGCCAGCAGCCTTACTCTCGGCAGGGACGACGAGCAGTACTTC.